This TCR beta chain was observed in a study of identical twins. This CDR3 contains 15 residues. The germline CDR1 and CDR2 sequences are SNHLY and FYNNEI. V lost 10 bases and J lost 0; bases outside the gene matches: 9. Study findings and constraints: Fewer insertions characterized abundant cord blood beta clonotypes, whereas memory repertoires showed none. Monozygotic twins shared more out-of-frame TCR alpha than recombination models predicted. Twin-shared out-of-frame alpha sequences showed excess low generation probability.

Via MiXCR, TCRdb re-called the 5' RACE reads, giving one row per CDR3 protein. This table has hundreds of thousands of distinct CDR3 sequences, 18% appearing once. This clonotype has just a few counts. The antigen remains undetermined. These data were also filed under a second study, of T cells expressing NK-cell markers. That paper notes: The HCMV specificity of the expanded NKG2C+ T cell clones stayed unresolved.

The sequenced sample consisted of PBMCs. This clonotype originated in a woman younger than 30 in good health. This sequence joins TRBV2 and TRBJ2-1; TRBD1 agrees at 7 bases. In DNA form, the CDR3 reads TGTGCCACCGAGGGGGCCTCAAGCTCCTACAATGAGCAGTTCTTC. It encodes CATEGASSSYNEQFF.